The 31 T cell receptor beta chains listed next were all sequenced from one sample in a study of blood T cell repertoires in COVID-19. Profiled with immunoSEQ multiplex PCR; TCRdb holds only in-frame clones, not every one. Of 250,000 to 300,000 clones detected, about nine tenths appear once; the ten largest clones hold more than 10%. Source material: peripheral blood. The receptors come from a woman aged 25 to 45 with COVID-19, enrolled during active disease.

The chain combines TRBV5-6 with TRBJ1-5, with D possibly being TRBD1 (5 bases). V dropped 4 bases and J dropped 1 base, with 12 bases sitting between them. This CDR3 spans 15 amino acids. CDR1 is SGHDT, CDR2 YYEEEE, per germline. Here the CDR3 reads CASSLGWGSNQPQHF. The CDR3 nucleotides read TGTGCCAGCAGCCTCGGGTGGGGCAGCAATCAGCCCCAGCATTTT.

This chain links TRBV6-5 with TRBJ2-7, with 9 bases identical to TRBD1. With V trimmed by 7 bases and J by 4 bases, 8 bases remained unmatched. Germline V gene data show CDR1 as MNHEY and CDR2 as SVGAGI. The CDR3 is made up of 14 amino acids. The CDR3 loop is CASTISTGGYEQYF. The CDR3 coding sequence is TGTGCCAGCACGATCTCGACAGGGGGGTACGAGCAGTACTTC.

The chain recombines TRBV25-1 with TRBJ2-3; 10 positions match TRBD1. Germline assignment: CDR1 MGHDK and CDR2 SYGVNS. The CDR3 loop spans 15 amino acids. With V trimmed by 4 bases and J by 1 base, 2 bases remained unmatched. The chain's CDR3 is CASSGTGGRTDTQYF. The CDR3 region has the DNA TGTGCCAGCAGTGGGACAGGGGGTCGCACAGATACGCAGTATTTT.

CDR3 coding DNA: TGTGCCAGCAGTTTATCGATCGGGGGAGATGGCTACACCTTC. Translated, it gives CASSLSIGGDGYTF. This chain links TRBV27 with TRBJ1-2; possible D gene TRBD1, 5 bases. The ends were cut back, 0 bases at V and 6 bases at J, with 11 bases in the middle. The CDR3 extends over 14 amino acids. Looked up from germline, CDR1 is MNHEY and CDR2 is SMNVEV (reference sequence).

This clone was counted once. The CDR3: CASRDRRLHSNQPQHF. In DNA, the CDR3 is TGTGCCAGCAGGGACCGGAGGCTTCATAGCAATCAGCCCCAGCATTTT. The genes are TRBV2 and TRBJ1-5; D is uncertain. The CDR3 sequence is 16 residues long. Trimming took off 6 bases at V and 0 bases at J, with 15 bases between the two ends. Germline values: CDR1 SNHLY, CDR2 FYNNEI.

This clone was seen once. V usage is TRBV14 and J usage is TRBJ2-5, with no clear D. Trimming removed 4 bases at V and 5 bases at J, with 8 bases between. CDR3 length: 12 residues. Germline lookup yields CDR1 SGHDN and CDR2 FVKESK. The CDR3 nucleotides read TGTGCCAGCAGCCGGTTCGGGGAGACCCAGTACTTC. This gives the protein CASSRFGETQYF.

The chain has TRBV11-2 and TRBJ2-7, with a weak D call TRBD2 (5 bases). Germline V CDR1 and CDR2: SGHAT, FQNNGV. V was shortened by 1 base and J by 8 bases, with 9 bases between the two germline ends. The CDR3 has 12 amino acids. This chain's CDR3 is CASSLVSSKQYF. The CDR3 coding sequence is TGTGCCAGCAGCTTAGTGTCTAGCAAGCAGTACTTC.

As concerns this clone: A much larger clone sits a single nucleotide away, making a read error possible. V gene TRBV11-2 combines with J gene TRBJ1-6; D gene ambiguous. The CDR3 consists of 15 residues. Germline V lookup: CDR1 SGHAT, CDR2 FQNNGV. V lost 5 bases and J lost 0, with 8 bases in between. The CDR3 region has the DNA TGTGCCAGCAGCCCCGGGAGCTCCTATAATTCACCCCTCCACTTT. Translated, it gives CASSPGSSYNSPLHF.

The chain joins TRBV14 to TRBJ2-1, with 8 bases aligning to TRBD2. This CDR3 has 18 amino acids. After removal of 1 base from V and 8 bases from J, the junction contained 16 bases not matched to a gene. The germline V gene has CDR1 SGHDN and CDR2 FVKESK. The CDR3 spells CASSQGLTGAGGLDEQFF. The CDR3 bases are TGTGCCAGCAGCCAAGGTCTCACGGGCGCGGGGGGTCTCGATGAGCAGTTCTTC.

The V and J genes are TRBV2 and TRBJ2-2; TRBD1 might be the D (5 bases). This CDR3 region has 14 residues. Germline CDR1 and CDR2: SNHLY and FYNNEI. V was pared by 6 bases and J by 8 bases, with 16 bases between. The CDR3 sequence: CASRGGARLGELFF. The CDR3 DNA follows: TGTGCCAGCAGGGGTGGGGCCCGGTTAGGGGAGCTGTTTTTT.

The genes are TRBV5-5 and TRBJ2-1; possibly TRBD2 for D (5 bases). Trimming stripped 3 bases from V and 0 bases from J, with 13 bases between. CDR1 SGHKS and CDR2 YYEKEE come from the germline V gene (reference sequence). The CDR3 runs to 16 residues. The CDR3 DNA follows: TGTGCCAGCAGCTCATGGACTGTAACCTCCTACAATGAGCAGTTCTTC. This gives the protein CASSSWTVTSYNEQFF.

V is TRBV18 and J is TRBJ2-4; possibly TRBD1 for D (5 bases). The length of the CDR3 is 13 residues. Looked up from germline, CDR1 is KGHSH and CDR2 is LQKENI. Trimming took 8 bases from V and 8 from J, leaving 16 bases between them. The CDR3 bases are TGTGCCAGCGCTAGGGGAAGTGAGGACATTCAGTACTTC. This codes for CASARGSEDIQYF.

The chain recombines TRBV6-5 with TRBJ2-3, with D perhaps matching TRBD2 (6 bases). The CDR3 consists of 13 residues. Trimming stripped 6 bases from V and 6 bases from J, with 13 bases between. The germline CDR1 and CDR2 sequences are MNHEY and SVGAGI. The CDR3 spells CASRGPGVDTQYF. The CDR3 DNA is TGTGCCAGCAGAGGCCCGGGGGTGGATACGCAGTATTTT.

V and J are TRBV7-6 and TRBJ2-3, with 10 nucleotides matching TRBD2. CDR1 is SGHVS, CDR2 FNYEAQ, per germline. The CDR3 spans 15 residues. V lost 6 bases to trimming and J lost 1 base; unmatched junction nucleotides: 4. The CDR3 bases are TGTGCCAGCAGTTTCAGCGGGGGGGGCACAGATACGCAGTATTTT. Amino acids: CASSFSGGGTDTQYF.

The CDR3 DNA reads as TGTGCCAGCAGTTTACGGGACAGGGGGAAGGTTGGGGGCTACACCTTC. It codes for CASSLRDRGKVGGYTF. The chain is built from TRBV27 and TRBJ1-2; the match to TRBD1 covers 11 bases. The CDR3 has 16 residues. CDR1 and CDR2 (germline): MNHEY, SMNVEV (reference sequence). Unmatched junction bases numbered 10, after V lost 2 bases and J lost 8 bases.

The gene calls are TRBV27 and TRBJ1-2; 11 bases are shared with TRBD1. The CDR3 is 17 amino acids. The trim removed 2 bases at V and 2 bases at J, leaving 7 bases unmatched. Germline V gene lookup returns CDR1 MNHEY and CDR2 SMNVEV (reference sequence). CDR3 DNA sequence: TGTGCCAGCAGTTTACGTCGGACAGGGGGCGGGAACTATGGCTACACCTTC. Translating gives CASSLRRTGGGNYGYTF.

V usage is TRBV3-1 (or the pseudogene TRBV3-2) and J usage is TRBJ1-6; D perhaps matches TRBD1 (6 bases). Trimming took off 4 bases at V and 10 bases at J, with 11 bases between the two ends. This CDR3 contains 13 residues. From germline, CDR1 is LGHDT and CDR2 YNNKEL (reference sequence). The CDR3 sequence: CASSRNRESPLHF. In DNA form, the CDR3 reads TGTGCCAGCAGCCGGAACAGGGAGTCACCCCTCCACTTT.

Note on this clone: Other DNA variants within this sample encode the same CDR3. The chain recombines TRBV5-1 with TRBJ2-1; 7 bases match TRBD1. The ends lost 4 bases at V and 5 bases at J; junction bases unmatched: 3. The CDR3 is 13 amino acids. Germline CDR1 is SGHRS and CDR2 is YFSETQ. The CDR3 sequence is CASSTDRNNEQFF. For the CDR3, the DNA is TGCGCCAGCAGCACGGACAGGAACAATGAGCAGTTCTTC.

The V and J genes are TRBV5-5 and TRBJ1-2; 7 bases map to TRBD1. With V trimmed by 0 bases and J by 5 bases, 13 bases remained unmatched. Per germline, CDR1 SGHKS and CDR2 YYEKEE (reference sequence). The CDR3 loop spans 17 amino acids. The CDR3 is CASSLGTLQGYLYGYTF. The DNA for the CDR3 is TGTGCCAGCAGCTTGGGGACCTTACAGGGGTACTTATATGGCTACACCTTC.

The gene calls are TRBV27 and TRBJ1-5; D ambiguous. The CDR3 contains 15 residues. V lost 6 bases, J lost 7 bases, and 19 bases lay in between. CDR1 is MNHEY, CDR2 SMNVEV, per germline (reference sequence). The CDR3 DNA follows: TGTGCCAGCAGGCCTTCAGGTCGGATTTACCAGCCCCAGCATTTT. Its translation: CASRPSGRIYQPQHF.

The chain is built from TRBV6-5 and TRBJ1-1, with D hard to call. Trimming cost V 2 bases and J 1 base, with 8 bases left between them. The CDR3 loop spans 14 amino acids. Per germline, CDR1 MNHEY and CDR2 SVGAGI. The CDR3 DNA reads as TGTGCCAGCAGTTACGGTTGGGCGAACACTGAAGCTTTCTTT. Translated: CASSYGWANTEAFF.

The CDR3 loop reads CASSLAGDDTDTQYF. The CDR3 DNA sequence: TGTGCCAGCAGTCTAGCGGGGGACGACACAGATACGCAGTATTTT. V is TRBV3-1 (or the pseudogene TRBV3-2) and J is TRBJ2-3; 10 bases are a match to TRBD2. This CDR3 is built from 15 residues. Germline lookup yields CDR1 LGHDT and CDR2 YNNKEL (reference sequence). Trimming at V came to 6 bases and at J to 2 bases, leaving 5 bases not matched to a gene.

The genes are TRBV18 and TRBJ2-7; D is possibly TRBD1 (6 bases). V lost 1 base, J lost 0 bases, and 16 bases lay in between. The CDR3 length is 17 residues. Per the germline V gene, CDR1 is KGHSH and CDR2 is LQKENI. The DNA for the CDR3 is TGTGCCAGCTCACCACTAGACGGACAGCCGAGCTCCTACGAGCAGTACTTC. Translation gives CASSPLDGQPSSYEQYF. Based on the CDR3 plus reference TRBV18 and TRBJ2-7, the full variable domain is NAGVMQNPRHLVRRRGQEARLRCSPMKGHSHVYWYRQLPEEGLKFMVYLQKENIIDESGMPKERFSAEFPKEGPSILRIQQVVRGDSAAYFCASSPLDGQPSSYEQYFGPGTRLTVT.

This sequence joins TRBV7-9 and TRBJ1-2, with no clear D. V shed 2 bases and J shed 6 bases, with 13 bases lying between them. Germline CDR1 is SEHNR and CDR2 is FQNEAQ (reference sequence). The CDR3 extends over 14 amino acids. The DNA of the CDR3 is TGTGCCAGCAGCTTAACCCGGGGAAAGGATGGCTACACCTTC. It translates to CASSLTRGKDGYTF.

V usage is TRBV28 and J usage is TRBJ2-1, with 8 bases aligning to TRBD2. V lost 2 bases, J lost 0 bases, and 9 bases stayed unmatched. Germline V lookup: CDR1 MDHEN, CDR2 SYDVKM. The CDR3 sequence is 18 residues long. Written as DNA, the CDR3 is TGTGCCAGCAGTTTAGGTATCCGGAGCGGGAGCTCCTACAATGAGCAGTTCTTC. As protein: CASSLGIRSGSSYNEQFF.

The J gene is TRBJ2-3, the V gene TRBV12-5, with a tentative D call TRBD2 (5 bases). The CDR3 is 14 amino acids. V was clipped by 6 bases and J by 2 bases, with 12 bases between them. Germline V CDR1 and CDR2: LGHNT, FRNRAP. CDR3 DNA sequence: TGTGCTAGTGGACTAGGTACTTTCACAGATACGCAGTATTTT. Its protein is CASGLGTFTDTQYF.

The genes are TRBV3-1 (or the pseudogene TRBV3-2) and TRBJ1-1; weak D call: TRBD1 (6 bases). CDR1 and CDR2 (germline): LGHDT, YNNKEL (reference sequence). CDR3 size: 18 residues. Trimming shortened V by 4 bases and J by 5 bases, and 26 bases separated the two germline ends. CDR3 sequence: CASSPRGGAMNTGTEAFF. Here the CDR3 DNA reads TGTGCCAGCAGCCCCCGTGGGGGCGCAATGAATACGGGAACTGAAGCTTTCTTT.

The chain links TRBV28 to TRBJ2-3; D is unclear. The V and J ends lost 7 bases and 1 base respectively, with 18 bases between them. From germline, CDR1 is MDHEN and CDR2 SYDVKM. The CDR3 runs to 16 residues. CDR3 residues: CASTLDSSMGTDTQYF. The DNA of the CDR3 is TGTGCCAGCACCTTAGACTCGTCGATGGGCACAGATACGCAGTATTTT.

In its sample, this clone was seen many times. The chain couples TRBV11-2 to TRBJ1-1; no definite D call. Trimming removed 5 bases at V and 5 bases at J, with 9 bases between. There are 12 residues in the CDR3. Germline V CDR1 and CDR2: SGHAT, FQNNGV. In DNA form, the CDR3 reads TGTGCCAGCAGCCTCTCAGGTACTGAAGCTTTCTTT. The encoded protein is CASSLSGTEAFF.

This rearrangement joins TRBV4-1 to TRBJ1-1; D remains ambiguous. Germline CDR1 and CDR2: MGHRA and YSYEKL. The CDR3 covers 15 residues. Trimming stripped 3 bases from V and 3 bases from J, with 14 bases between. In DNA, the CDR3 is TGCGCCAGCAGCCAGCAGGCGGGGAAAGACACTGAAGCTTTCTTT. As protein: CASSQQAGKDTEAFF.

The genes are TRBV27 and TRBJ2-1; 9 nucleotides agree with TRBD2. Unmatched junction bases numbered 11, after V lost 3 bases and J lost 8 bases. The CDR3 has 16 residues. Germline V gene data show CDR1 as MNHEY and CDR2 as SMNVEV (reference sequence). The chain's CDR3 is CASSFIVGGGVDEQFF. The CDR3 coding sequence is TGTGCCAGCAGTTTCATAGTTGGCGGGGGGGTCGATGAGCAGTTCTTC.